Sequencing of this TCR beta chain was carried out in a study of blood T cell repertoires in COVID-19. The CDR3 consists of 14 residues. In germline, CDR1 is KGHDR, CDR2 SFDVKD. V dropped 8 bases and J dropped 7 bases, with 17 bases sitting between them. Some clones are missing from TCRdb's copy, which holds only in-frame ones; the method was immunoSEQ multiplex PCR. The profile shows approximately 150,000 clones, 65% to 85% of them singletons. The genes are TRBV24-1 and TRBJ2-1; D gene unclear. This clonotype was sampled from a man between 65 and 80 years old who had been exposed to COVID-19. The specimen sequenced was PBMCs or T cells enriched from blood (not recorded which). The CDR3 loop reads CATKASPPRNEQFF. The CDR3 DNA sequence: TGTGCCACCAAGGCGTCACCCCCCAGGAATGAGCAGTTCTTC.